What follows are 27 T cell receptor beta chains derived from one specimen sequenced in a study of T cells in Graves' hyperthyroidism and ophthalmopathy (dated by TCRdb to about 2019). The library was generated by multiplex PCR. TCRdb lists the instrument as Illumina HiSeq 2000. Amplification of TCR beta CDR3 regions was carried out from RNA transcripts. A first-round RT-PCR of the TCR CDR3 used the HTBI primer set with the Qiagen OneStep RT-PCR kit. TCRdb reworked the public reads: Q25 trimming with fastp, MiXCR clone assembly, productive beta chains retained. Rows with one shared CDR3 protein collapse into an entry with the most common genes and DNA. This sample lists roughly 570,000 distinct CDR3 sequences; about 43% were detected once. Roughly 19% of the sample is in the top ten clones. Material for sequencing was peripheral blood or thyroid tissue (not recorded which). Every receptor here comes from an adult woman with Graves' disease, either hyperthyroidism or ophthalmopathy (not recorded which).

This clonotype was detected many times. J is TRBJ2-5 and V is TRBV28; D may be TRBD2 (5 bases). Trimming removed 6 bases at V and 4 bases at J, with 18 bases between. The CDR3 sequence is 15 residues long. From germline, CDR1 is MDHEN and CDR2 SYDVKM. CDR3 protein: CASSPGEGAAETQYF. CDR3 DNA: TGTGCCAGCAGCCCCGGTGAGGGTGCAGCAGAGACCCAGTACTTC.

The chain has TRBV6-4 and TRBJ2-2, with D unresolved. Germline V gene sequence: CDR1 MRHNA, CDR2 SNTAGT. The CDR3 has 14 amino acids. V lost 6 bases to trimming and J lost 1 base, with 9 bases between them. DNA for the CDR3: TGTGCCAGCAGCCAAAGTTGGAACACCGGGGAGCTGTTTTTT. Residues: CASSQSWNTGELFF.

This clonotype was counted ten times or more. The chain recombines TRBV24-1 with TRBJ2-7; D ambiguous. V was clipped by 0 bases and J by 7 bases, with 21 bases between them. The CDR3 totals 17 residues. Germline CDR1 is KGHDR and CDR2 is SFDVKD. The CDR3 DNA follows: TGTGCCACCAGTGATTTGGGTGGCTCAAGAGCTCTTGGGGAGCAGTACTTC. As protein: CATSDLGGSRALGEQYF.

This chain connects TRBV15 to TRBJ2-7, with 9 bases matching TRBD2. The V gene's germline CDR1 is LNHNV and CDR2 YYDKDF (reference sequence). The CDR3 loop spans 17 amino acids. Trimming cost V 0 bases and J 2 bases; bases outside gene matches: 8. The DNA for the CDR3 is TGTGCCACCAGCAGAGATCTGGCTAGCGGGATAACCTACGAGCAGTACTTC. Its protein product is CATSRDLASGITYEQYF. The full variable domain, with the rest looked up from reference TRBV15 and TRBJ2-7, is DAMVIQNPRYQVTQFGKPVTLSCSQTLNHNVMYWYQQKSSQAPKLLFHYYDKDFNNEADTPDNFQSRRPNTSFCFLDIRSPGLGDTAMYLCATSRDLASGITYEQYFGPGTRLTVT.

J is TRBJ2-7 and V is TRBV20-1; D is unclear. The CDR3 runs 12 residues. Germline CDR1 reads DFQATT; CDR2 reads SNEGSKA (reference sequence). The V end lost 5 bases, the J end lost 2 bases, and 10 bases lay between the germline ends. The CDR3 here is CSAYGPTYEQYF. DNA for the CDR3: TGCAGTGCTTACGGACCCACCTACGAGCAGTACTTC.

This clonotype came up a few times. The chain uses TRBV6-2 or TRBV6-3 and TRBJ2-7, with 9 bases lining up with TRBD1. Germline CDR1 MNHEY, CDR2 SVGEGT. There are 19 residues in the CDR3. The V and J ends lost 1 base and 0 bases, in that order; junction bases with no gene match: 13. CDR3 coding DNA: TGTGCCAGCAGTTACTGGAGCCGGGAAGAGACAGGGGGCTCCTACGAGCAGTACTTC. It translates to CASSYWSREETGGSYEQYF.

The chain uses TRBV25-1 and TRBJ1-2; 7 bases are shared with TRBD1. The CDR3 is 15 residues long. The germline CDR1 and CDR2 sequences are MGHDK and SYGVNS. V shed 6 bases and J 3 bases; nucleotides not matched to a gene: 10. The CDR3 loop is CASRTGVSGDYGYTF. The CDR3 nucleotides are TGTGCCAGCAGAACAGGGGTCTCAGGTGACTATGGCTACACCTTC.

This clonotype was recorded once. A much larger clone lies one base from this, so it may be a read error. V gene TRBV12-3 or TRBV12-4 combines with J gene TRBJ2-5, with 11 bases aligning to TRBD2. The CDR3 consists of 16 residues. CDR3 region: CASGLMAGTSGETQYF. CDR3 coding DNA: TGTGCTAGTGGTTTGATGGCTGGGACTAGCGGAGAGACCCAGTACTTC.

The sample holds many counts of this clonotype. This CDR3 reads CSARDAKSPLHF. The CDR3 DNA sequence: TGCAGTGCTAGAGACGCGAAGTCACCCCTCCACTTT. The chain recombines TRBV20-1 with TRBJ1-6; no reliable D call. CDR3 length: 12 amino acids. Trimming pared 0 bases from V and 10 bases from J, leaving 7 bases between. Per germline, CDR1 DFQATT and CDR2 SNEGSKA (reference sequence).

This clonotype was detected many times. This chain uses TRBV9 with TRBJ2-7; 12 bases map to TRBD1. CDR3 length equals 15 residues. Trimming took 3 bases from V and 3 from J; bases not matched to a gene: 4. Germline CDR1 and CDR2: SGDLS and YYNGEE. The CDR3 here is CASSGGTGGSYEQYF. The CDR3 DNA reads as TGTGCCAGCAGCGGGGGGACAGGGGGCAGCTACGAGCAGTACTTC.

The chain joins TRBV20-1 to TRBJ2-2; D not resolved. The CDR3 covers 10 residues. Germline lookup yields CDR1 DFQATT and CDR2 SNEGSKA (reference sequence). Trimming took 3 bases from V and 9 from J, leaving 5 bases between them. The CDR3 DNA follows: TGCAGTGCTAGTGGTCGGGAGCTGTTTTTT. Its protein is CSASGRELFF.

In this sample, this clonotype turned up many times. One end of the junction is discordant with germline, which a read error may explain. The rearrangement links TRBV7-3 to TRBJ2-5, with a weak D call TRBD2 (5 bases). Germline assignment: CDR1 SGHTA and CDR2 FQGTGA. CDR3 length equals 12 residues. The CDR3 sequence: CASSSPEGPLDF. DNA of the CDR3: TGTGCCAGCAGCTCCCCAGAGGGCCCTCTGGACTTC.

There are many counts of this clonotype. The V and J genes are TRBV10-3 and TRBJ2-6; possibly TRBD1 for D (5 bases). V gave up 8 bases and J gave up 0 bases, with 17 bases separating them. The CDR3 runs 17 residues. Germline V gene lookup returns CDR1 ENHRY and CDR2 SYGVKD. The CDR3 is CAIRARENASGANVLTF. CDR3 DNA sequence: TGTGCCATCCGAGCCAGGGAAAATGCCTCTGGGGCCAACGTCCTGACTTTC.

This clonotype was counted at least ten times. The chain couples TRBV11-2 to TRBJ2-5; 9 nucleotides line up with TRBD2. Germline lookup yields CDR1 SGHAT and CDR2 FQNNGV. The trim removed 5 bases at V and 3 bases at J, leaving 16 bases unmatched. This CDR3 has 18 amino acids. CDR3 protein: CASSHLGGTSLYKETQYF. As DNA, the CDR3 is TGTGCCAGCAGCCACTTAGGAGGGACTAGCTTATACAAAGAGACCCAGTACTTC.

This clonotype occurred once. The gene calls are TRBV20-1 and TRBJ1-4; no firm D call. Deletions cut 3 bases from V and 8 bases from J, with 13 bases between. CDR1 and CDR2 from the germline V gene are DFQATT and SNEGSKA (reference sequence). This CDR3 has 13 amino acids. CDR3 in amino acids: CSASGGAGEKLFF. The CDR3 DNA follows: TGCAGTGCTAGCGGAGGAGCCGGGGAAAAACTGTTTTTT.

The table lists this clonotype with a few counts. Here the CDR3 DNA reads TGTGCCAGCTCACCCCCGGGGCGGAGTCTGGGGGCGAAGGGCACTGAAGCTTTCTTT. Encoded protein: CASSPPGRSLGAKGTEAFF. The chain links TRBV25-1 to TRBJ1-1; D possibly corresponds to TRBD1 (6 bases). This CDR3 region has 19 residues. Per the germline V gene, CDR1 is MGHDK and CDR2 is SYGVNS. The V end was cut by 8 bases, the J end by 4 bases, with 32 bases between.

With regard to this clonotype: The germline gene is not matched at one end of the junction; a read error may be the cause. The chain couples TRBV2 to TRBJ1-6; TRBD1 might be the D (5 bases). The CDR3 is 14 residues long. Germline V gene sequence: CDR1 SNHLY, CDR2 FYNNEI. Here the CDR3 reads CASREGRENSPLHF. Here the CDR3 DNA reads TGTGCCAGCAGAGAAGGCAGGGAGAACTCACCCCTCCACTTT.

This chain joins TRBV11-2 and TRBJ2-7; no firm D call. V was trimmed by 4 bases and J by 4 bases, leaving 14 bases between them. The CDR3 covers 14 residues. Germline assignment: CDR1 SGHAT and CDR2 FQNNGV. CDR3 DNA: TGTGCCAGCAGCTCGCTCGGACCGGGTTACGAGCAGTACTTC. It yields the protein CASSSLGPGYEQYF.

This clonotype was detected only a few times. The chain couples TRBV27 to TRBJ2-5; D is unclear. V was cut by 4 bases and J by 4 bases, with 7 bases left in between. Germline V gene lookup returns CDR1 MNHEY and CDR2 SMNVEV (reference sequence). This CDR3 comprises 12 residues. This CDR3 reads CASSSPPETQYF. For the CDR3, the DNA is TGTGCCAGCAGTTCGCCCCCAGAGACCCAGTACTTC.

CDR3 coding DNA: TGCAGTGCTAGAACCCCCACGGGGGCGTTGACTTTC. This encodes CSARTPTGALTF. The chain uses TRBV20-1 and TRBJ2-6; either TRBD1 or TRBD2 may supply D (6 bases each). Germline V CDR1 and CDR2: DFQATT, SNEGSKA (reference sequence). The V gene lost 2 bases and the J gene lost 17 bases, with 16 bases spanning the gap. This CDR3 has 12 amino acids.

This clonotype has more than one count but fewer than ten. This clone may be a read error of a much larger clone one base away. This chain connects TRBV7-3 to TRBJ1-1, with 7 bases lining up with TRBD1. The length of the CDR3 is 14 residues. Germline V gene sequence: CDR1 SGHTA, CDR2 FQGTGA. The V and J ends lost 4 bases and 7 bases, in that order; junction bases with no gene match: 9. The CDR3 DNA reads TGTGCCAGCAGCTGTAACAGGGGCGGATTTGAAGCTTTCTTT. Translated: CASSCNRGGFEAFF.

With regard to this clonotype: An end of the junction does not agree with germline; a read error may underlie this. V and J are TRBV20-1 and TRBJ2-7, with a tentative D call TRBD2 (5 bases). The CDR3 contains 13 residues. CDR1 is DFQATT, CDR2 SNEGSKA, per germline (reference sequence). CDR3: CSARKMEAGELYF. The DNA of the CDR3 is TGCAGTGCTAGGAAGATGGAAGCCGGGGAGCTGTACTTC.

This clonotype was detected ten times or more. V gene TRBV5-4 combines with J gene TRBJ2-5; 11 nucleotides agree with TRBD2. V dropped 5 bases and J dropped 5; count of bases not matched to a gene: 5. CDR3 length: 14 residues. Germline V gene data show CDR1 as SGHNT and CDR2 as YYREEE (reference sequence). The CDR3 is CASRRLAGNETQYF. The CDR3 DNA follows: TGTGCCAGCAGACGACTAGCGGGAAATGAGACCCAGTACTTC.

The rearrangement joins TRBV20-1 to TRBJ1-6; a possible D gene is TRBD1 (5 bases). CDR1 is DFQATT and CDR2 is SNEGSKA in the germline V gene (reference sequence). The V and J ends lost 5 bases and 5 bases respectively, with 10 bases between them. The CDR3 runs 13 residues. The CDR3 DNA is TGCAGTGCTGGTCAGGGAGATAATTCACCCCTCCACTTT. Translation: CSAGQGDNSPLHF.

This chain connects TRBV9 to TRBJ1-2; TRBD1 matches 7 bases. The V gene's germline CDR1 is SGDLS and CDR2 YYNGEE. The CDR3 loop spans 15 amino acids. The trim removed 0 bases at V and 8 bases at J, leaving 10 bases unmatched. The CDR3 reads CASSVEGLGGRGYTF. The CDR3 nucleotides read TGTGCCAGCAGCGTAGAAGGACTAGGGGGCCGAGGCTACACCTTC. The full variable domain, rest sourced from reference TRBV9 and TRBJ1-2, is DSGVTQTPKHLITATGQRVTLRCSPRSGDLSVYWYQQSLDQGLQFLIQYYNGEERAKGNILERFSAQQFPDLHSELNLSSLELGDSALYFCASSVEGLGGRGYTFGSGTRLTVV.

CDR3 coding DNA: TGCAGCGTTGCAGGACAAACCGGGGAGCTGTTTTTT. It specifies CSVAGQTGELFF. V is TRBV29-1 and J is TRBJ2-2; possible D gene TRBD1, 5 bases. Germline CDR1 reads SQVTM; CDR2 reads ANQGSEA. V lost 4 bases, J lost 5 bases, and 8 bases lay in between. This CDR3 region has 12 residues.

This clonotype was found many times. This CDR3 reads CASSQPGTGGRGYTF. The CDR3 DNA follows: TGCGCCAGCAGCCAACCCGGGACAGGGGGCAGGGGCTACACCTTC. The V gene is TRBV4-1, the J gene TRBJ1-2; TRBD1 matches at 12 bases. This CDR3 has 15 amino acids. With 2 bases clipped from V and 8 bases from J, the junction kept 6 bases outside the gene matches. From germline, CDR1 is MGHRA and CDR2 YSYEKL.